These 27 T cell receptor beta chains were sequenced from one sample in a study of PD-1 blockade in classical Hodgkin lymphoma. Repertoires were generated with immunoSEQ multiplex PCR, while TCRdb's copy carries only in-frame clones and drops some. The data hold approximately 34,000 clones, with about four fifths observed a single time. All patients relapsed after autologous stem cell transplantation, and brentuximab vedotin exposure varied. The sample consisted of peripheral blood mononuclear cells (PBMCs), taken at baseline. The source is a human donor with classical Hodgkin lymphoma.

DNA of the CDR3: TGTGCTACCCCGACTAGATCCGAGACCCAGTACTTC. Translated: CATPTRSETQYF. The chain recombines TRBV12-5 with TRBJ2-5; a weak D match, TRBD2 (6 bases). Germline V gene sequence: CDR1 LGHNT, CDR2 FRNRAP. V lost 10 bases and J 5 bases, leaving 14 bases between the germline ends. The CDR3 loop spans 12 amino acids.

The gene calls are TRBV7-2 and TRBJ2-7; 8 bases match TRBD2. Unmatched junction bases numbered 6, after V lost 5 bases and J lost 3 bases. From germline, CDR1 is SGHTA and CDR2 FQGNSA. The CDR3 is 14 residues long. CDR3 loop: CASSPGAGGYEQYF. CDR3 in DNA: TGTGCCAGCAGCCCCGGCGCGGGGGGCTACGAGCAGTACTTC.

The V gene is TRBV6-5, the J gene TRBJ1-1, with 8 nucleotides matching TRBD1. CDR1 MNHEY and CDR2 SVGAGI come from the germline V gene. V lost 6 bases to trimming and J lost 12 bases; unmatched junction nucleotides: 12. The CDR3 extends over 13 amino acids. The CDR3 region has the DNA TGTGCCAGCAGGGCGACAGGGGCCAGCTCAACTTTCTTT. Encoded protein: CASRATGASSTFF.

This chain joins TRBV7-2 and TRBJ2-7; 11 bases match TRBD1. V was clipped by 2 bases and J by 1 base; unmatched bases: 10. Germline-derived CDR1 and CDR2 are SGHTA and FQGNSA. The length of the CDR3 is 18 residues. CDR3 sequence reads: CASSLKSSGTGGSYEQYF. In DNA form, the CDR3 reads TGTGCCAGCAGCTTAAAGTCCTCCGGGACAGGGGGATCCTACGAGCAGTACTTC.

Relative to its sample, this clone is medium-sized (0.01 to 0.1%). A junction end diverges from the germline sequence, so it may reflect a read error. The chain couples TRBV27 to TRBJ1-5; 10 bases are a match to TRBD1. Germline-derived CDR1 and CDR2 are MNHEY and SMNVEV (reference sequence). CDR3 size: 15 residues. CDR3 amino acids: CASSFADRGNQPQHF. CDR3 nucleotides: TGTGCAAGCAGTTTCGCGGACAGGGGGAATCAGCCCCAGCATTTT.

The chain uses TRBV7-9 and TRBJ1-1; TRBD1 matches 7 bases. V lost 5 bases and J lost 3; bases outside the gene matches: 3. CDR3 length: 13 residues. Germline CDR1 reads SEHNR; CDR2 reads FQNEAQ (reference sequence). The CDR3 region has the DNA TGTGCCAGCAGCCGGGACAGTCACACTGAAGCTTTCTTT. Translated, it gives CASSRDSHTEAFF.

The chain joins TRBV5-1 to TRBJ2-3; D call uncertain. Looked up from germline, CDR1 is SGHRS and CDR2 is YFSETQ. Trimming stripped 4 bases from V and 2 bases from J, with 14 bases between. The CDR3 is 15 residues long. CDR3 loop: CASSPTRANTDTQYF. The CDR3 DNA reads as TGCGCCAGCAGCCCAACCCGGGCCAACACAGATACGCAGTATTTT. The variable domain in full, completed from reference TRBV5-1 and TRBJ2-3, reads KAGVTQTPRYLIKTRGQQVTLSCSPISGHRSVSWYQQTPGQGLQFLFEYFSETQRNKGNFPGRFSGRQFSNSRSEMNVSTLELGDSALYLCASSPTRANTDTQYFGPGTRLTVL.

The chain is built from TRBV6-5 and TRBJ1-2; possible D gene TRBD1, 5 bases. This CDR3 contains 12 residues. V lost 8 bases and J lost 3, with 10 bases in between. In germline, CDR1 is MNHEY, CDR2 SVGAGI. The CDR3 spells CASRGFYYGYTF. The CDR3 DNA sequence: TGTGCCAGCCGGGGGTTTTACTATGGCTACACCTTC.

This chain links TRBV7-9 with TRBJ2-1; D is perhaps TRBD1 (8 bases). The CDR3 sequence is 15 residues long. Germline assignment: CDR1 SEHNR and CDR2 FQNEAQ (reference sequence). V was cut by 8 bases and J by 7 bases, with 21 bases left in between. This CDR3 is CASLDTGGVENEQFF. CDR3 DNA sequence: TGTGCCAGCCTTGATACAGGGGGGGTAGAAAATGAGCAGTTCTTC. Looking up the rest from reference TRBV7-9 and TRBJ2-1 gives the full variable domain: DTGVSQNPRHKITKRGQNVTFRCDPISEHNRLYWYRQTLGQGPEFLTYFQNEAQLEKSRLLSDRFSAERPKGSFSTLEIQRTEQGDSAMYLCASLDTGGVENEQFFGPGTRLTVL.

This chain connects TRBV2 to TRBJ2-3; no firm D call. CDR3 length: 13 amino acids. V lost 8 bases and J lost 5, with 14 bases in between. Looked up from germline, CDR1 is SNHLY and CDR2 is FYNNEI. In DNA, the CDR3 is TGTGCCAGCTCCCTGCGTGGGGTAGATACGCAGTATTTT. Amino acids: CASSLRGVDTQYF.

J is TRBJ2-6 and V is TRBV6-6; D remains unclear. The CDR3 has 15 amino acids. The germline V gene encodes CDR1 MNHNY and CDR2 SVGAGI (reference sequence). V was cut by 7 bases and J by 1 base, with 11 bases left in between. The CDR3 reads CASTLGPSGANVLTF. The CDR3 region has the DNA TGTGCCAGCACCTTAGGGCCATCTGGGGCCAACGTCCTGACTTTC.

The CDR3 region is CASSLSPGTKETQYF. The CDR3 coding sequence is TGTGCCAGCAGCTTGTCTCCAGGTACCAAAGAGACCCAGTACTTC. The V call is TRBV5-5, the J call TRBJ2-5; D remains ambiguous. Germline V gives CDR1 SGHKS, CDR2 YYEKEE (reference sequence). V was shortened by 1 base and J by 3 bases, with 13 bases between the two germline ends. The length of the CDR3 is 15 residues.

The chain links TRBV7-2 to TRBJ2-3; 8 bases match TRBD2. Germline V gene data show CDR1 as SGHTA and CDR2 as FQGNSA. With V trimmed by 3 bases and J by 4 bases, 3 bases remained unmatched. The CDR3 has 14 amino acids. The CDR3 spells CASSLGGGPDTQYF. CDR3 DNA sequence: TGTGCCAGCAGCTTGGGCGGGGGGCCAGATACGCAGTATTTT. Together with reference TRBV7-2 and TRBJ2-3, the CDR3 gives the full variable domain: GAGVSQSPSNKVTEKGKDVELRCDPISGHTALYWYRQSLGQGLEFLIYFQGNSAPDKSGLPSDRFSAERTGGSVSTLTIQRTQQEDSAVYLCASSLGGGPDTQYFGPGTRLTVL.

The rearrangement uses TRBV7-9 and TRBJ2-5; D is uncertain. The CDR3 is 16 amino acids. V lost 4 bases to trimming and J lost 0 bases, with 15 bases between them. The germline gives CDR1 SEHNR, CDR2 FQNEAQ (reference sequence). The CDR3 spells CASSSVTDPYQETQYF. The DNA for the CDR3 is TGTGCCAGCAGCTCTGTCACGGATCCGTACCAAGAGACCCAGTACTTC.

The chain recombines TRBV18 with TRBJ2-5; no reliable D call. V was pared by 0 bases and J by 5 bases, with 7 bases between. CDR1 and CDR2 from the germline V gene are KGHSH and LQKENI. The CDR3 sequence is 13 residues long. The CDR3 DNA reads TGTGCCAGCTCACCACCGGCGGCCGAGACCCAGTACTTC. Translating it yields CASSPPAAETQYF.

The chain recombines TRBV5-1 with TRBJ2-1; D is undetermined. CDR3 length: 12 amino acids. Trimming removed 4 bases from V and 9 bases from J, with 11 bases in between. Germline values: CDR1 SGHRS, CDR2 YFSETQ. The CDR3 region is CASSPSLGEQFF. The CDR3 DNA reads TGCGCCAGCAGCCCCTCCTTAGGTGAGCAGTTCTTC.

The chain combines TRBV7-7 with TRBJ2-3; 11 bases are a match to TRBD2. Per the germline V gene, CDR1 is SSHAT and CDR2 is FNYEAQ (reference sequence). This CDR3 has 16 amino acids. Losses at the gene ends were 5 bases for V and 6 bases for J; bases not matched to a gene: 10. The CDR3 spells CASSPGTSGAADTQYF. The CDR3 DNA is TGTGCCAGCAGCCCGGGGACTAGCGGTGCCGCCGATACGCAGTATTTT. Drawing the rest from reference TRBV7-7 and TRBJ2-3, the complete variable domain is GAGVSQSPRYKVTKRGQDVTLRCDPISSHATLYWYQQALGQGPEFLTYFNYEAQPDKSGLPSDRFSAERPEGSISTLTIQRTEQRDSAMYRCASSPGTSGAADTQYFGPGTRLTVL.

V and J are TRBV13 and TRBJ2-7; D possibly corresponds to TRBD1 (6 bases). Per the germline V gene, CDR1 is PRHDT and CDR2 is FYEKMQ (reference sequence). CDR3 size: 16 residues. Trimming left V 0 bases short and J 5 bases short, with 17 bases between. CDR3 DNA sequence: TGTGCCAGCAGCTTAGGCGGCCCAGCCCCAGGGGACGAGCAGTACTTC. Translated, it gives CASSLGGPAPGDEQYF.

The chain has TRBV2 and TRBJ2-7, with a weak D call TRBD1 (6 bases). CDR1 is SNHLY and CDR2 is FYNNEI in the germline V gene. The V gene lost 3 bases and the J gene lost 2 bases, with 11 bases spanning the gap. CDR3 length: 14 amino acids. CDR3: CASSESGQPYEQYF. DNA of the CDR3: TGTGCCAGCAGTGAGTCAGGACAGCCCTACGAGCAGTACTTC.

V is TRBV6-5 and J is TRBJ1-5; D is undetermined. The CDR3 has 13 amino acids. Germline loops: CDR1 MNHEY, CDR2 SVGAGI. The germline V and J ends were trimmed by 6 bases and 6 bases, with 12 bases remaining between them. CDR3 amino acids: CASSRILGQPQHF. The CDR3 DNA is TGTGCCAGCAGCCGCATTCTGGGTCAGCCCCAGCATTTT.

V usage is TRBV19 and J usage is TRBJ2-2; 11 bases line up with TRBD2. The CDR3 contains 17 residues. V lost 7 bases and J lost 0; bases outside the gene matches: 7. Germline-derived CDR1 and CDR2 are LNHDA and SQIVND (reference sequence). The CDR3 here is CASNTASGGPNTGELFF. The DNA for the CDR3 is TGTGCCAGTAATACAGCTAGCGGGGGGCCGAACACCGGGGAGCTGTTTTTT.

In this sample, this clone turned up a few times. The chain employs TRBV21-1 and TRBJ1-3; the table's D call TRBD1 went unverified against the DNA. TRBV21-1 is flagged as a pseudogene. The CDR3 sequence is 16 residues long. CDR3 residues: CASSKGDRVIGNTIYF. The CDR3 DNA reads TGTGCCAGCAGCAAAGGGGACAGGGTCATCGGAAACACCATATATTTT.

The chain recombines TRBV19 with TRBJ1-4; D remains unclear. Trimming cost V 2 bases and J 2 bases, with 3 bases left between them. This CDR3 spans 13 amino acids. Germline V gene sequence: CDR1 LNHDA, CDR2 SQIVND (reference sequence). The CDR3 region has the DNA TGTGCCAGTAGTATAAAGACTAATGAAAAACTGTTTTTT. Encoded protein: CASSIKTNEKLFF.

This clone was recorded once. This chain uses TRBV12-5 with TRBJ1-5, with TRBD1 matching 9 bases. This CDR3 region has 15 residues. The germline V gene has CDR1 LGHNT and CDR2 FRNRAP. V lost 4 bases, J lost 7 bases, and 8 bases stayed unmatched. CDR3 residues: CASGSSGTGIQPQHF. As DNA, the CDR3 is TGTGCTAGTGGTTCCTCCGGGACAGGGATCCAGCCCCAGCATTTT.

This clone was counted only a few times. The chain is built from TRBV6-1 and TRBJ1-2; D is undetermined. The CDR3 is 14 amino acids. Germline CDR1 MNHNS, CDR2 SASEGT. Trimming took off 3 bases at V and 13 bases at J, with 21 bases between the two ends. The CDR3 loop reads CASSDQASGVYRTF. CDR3 bases: TGTGCCAGCAGTGACCAGGCGTCCGGGGTCTACCGCACCTTC.

V is TRBV7-2 and J is TRBJ1-6, with a tentative D call TRBD1 (5 bases). The ends were cut back, 5 bases at V and 8 bases at J, with 13 bases in the middle. CDR3 length equals 14 residues. Germline V CDR1 and CDR2: SGHTA, FQGNSA. This CDR3 is CASSPGTGYSPLHF. The CDR3 nucleotides are TGTGCCAGCAGCCCAGGGACGGGTTATTCACCCCTCCACTTT.

V is TRBV10-3 and J is TRBJ2-3; TRBD1 matches 7 bases. The CDR3 covers 17 residues. Germline V lookup: CDR1 ENHRY, CDR2 SYGVKD. V was clipped by 4 bases and J by 2 bases; unmatched bases: 12. The CDR3 protein is CAISVWVLGGDTDTQYF. In nucleotides, the CDR3 is TGTGCCATCAGTGTTTGGGTTCTAGGGGGCGACACAGATACGCAGTATTTT.